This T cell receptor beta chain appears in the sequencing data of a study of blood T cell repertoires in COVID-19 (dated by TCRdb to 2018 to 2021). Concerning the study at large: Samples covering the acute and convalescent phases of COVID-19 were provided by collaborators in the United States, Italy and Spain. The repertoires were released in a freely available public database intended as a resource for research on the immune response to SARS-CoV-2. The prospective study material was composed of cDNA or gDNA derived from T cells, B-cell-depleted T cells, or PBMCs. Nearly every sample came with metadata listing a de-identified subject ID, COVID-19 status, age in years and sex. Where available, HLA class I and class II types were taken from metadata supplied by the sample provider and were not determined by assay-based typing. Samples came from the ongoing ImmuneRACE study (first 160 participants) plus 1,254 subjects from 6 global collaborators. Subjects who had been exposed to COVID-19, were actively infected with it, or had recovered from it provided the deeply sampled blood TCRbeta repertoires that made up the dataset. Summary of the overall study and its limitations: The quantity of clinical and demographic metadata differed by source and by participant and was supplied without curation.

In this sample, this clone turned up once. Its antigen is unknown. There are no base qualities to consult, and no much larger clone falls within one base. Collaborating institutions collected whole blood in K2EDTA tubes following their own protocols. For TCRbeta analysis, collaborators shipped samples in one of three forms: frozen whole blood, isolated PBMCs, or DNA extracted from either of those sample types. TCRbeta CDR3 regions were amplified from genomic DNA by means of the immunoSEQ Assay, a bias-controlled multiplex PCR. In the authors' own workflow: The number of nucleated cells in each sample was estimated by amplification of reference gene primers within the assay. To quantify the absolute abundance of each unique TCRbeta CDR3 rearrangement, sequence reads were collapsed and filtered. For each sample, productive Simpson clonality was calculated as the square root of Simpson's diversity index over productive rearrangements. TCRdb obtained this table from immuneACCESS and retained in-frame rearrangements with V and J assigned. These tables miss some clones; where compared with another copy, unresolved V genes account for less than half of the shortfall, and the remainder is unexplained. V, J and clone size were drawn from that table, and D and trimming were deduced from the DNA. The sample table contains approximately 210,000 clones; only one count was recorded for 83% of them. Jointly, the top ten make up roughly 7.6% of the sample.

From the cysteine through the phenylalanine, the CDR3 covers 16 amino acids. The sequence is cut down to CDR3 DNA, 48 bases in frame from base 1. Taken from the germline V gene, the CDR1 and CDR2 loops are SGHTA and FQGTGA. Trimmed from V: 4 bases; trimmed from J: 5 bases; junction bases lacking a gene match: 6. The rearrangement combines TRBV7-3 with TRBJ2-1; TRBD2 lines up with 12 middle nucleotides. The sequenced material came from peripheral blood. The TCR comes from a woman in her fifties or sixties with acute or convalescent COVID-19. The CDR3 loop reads CASSSLAGGANNEQFF. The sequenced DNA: TGTGCCAGCAGCTCGCTAGCGGGAGGGGCGAACAATGAGCAGTTCTTC.